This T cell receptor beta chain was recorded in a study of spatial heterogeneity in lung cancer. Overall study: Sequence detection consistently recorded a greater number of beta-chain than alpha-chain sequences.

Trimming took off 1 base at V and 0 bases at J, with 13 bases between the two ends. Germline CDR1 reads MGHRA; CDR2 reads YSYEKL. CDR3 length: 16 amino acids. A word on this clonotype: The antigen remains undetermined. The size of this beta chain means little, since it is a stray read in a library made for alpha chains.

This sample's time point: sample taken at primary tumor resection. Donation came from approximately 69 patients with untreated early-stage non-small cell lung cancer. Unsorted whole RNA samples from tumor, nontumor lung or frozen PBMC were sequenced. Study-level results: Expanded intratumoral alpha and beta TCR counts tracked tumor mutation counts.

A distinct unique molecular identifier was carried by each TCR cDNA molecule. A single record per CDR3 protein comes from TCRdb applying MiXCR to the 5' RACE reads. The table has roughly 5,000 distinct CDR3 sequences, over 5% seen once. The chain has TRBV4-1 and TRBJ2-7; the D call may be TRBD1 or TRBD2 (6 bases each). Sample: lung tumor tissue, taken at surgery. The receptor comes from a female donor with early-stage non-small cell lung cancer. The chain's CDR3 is CASSQAWGDTSYEQYF. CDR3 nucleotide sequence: TGCGCCAGCAGCCAAGCTTGGGGGGACACCTCCTACGAGCAGTACTTC.